What follows are 16 T cell receptor beta chains derived from one specimen sequenced in a study of regulatory T cells in long-lasting Graves disease. Assembly of TCR beta libraries relied on iRepertoire HTBI primers together with Arm-PCR of CDR3 regions. TCRdb recomputed calls from the multiplex PCR reads with MiXCR, one row per CDR3 protein. This table holds 530,000 or so distinct CDR3 sequences, approximately 13% found once. Described time point: newly diagnosed GD, antithyroid drugs for less than 3 months. With RNA extracted from PBMCs as input, the TCR library was made. Separately, the same data were catalogued under a study of T cells in Graves' hyperthyroidism and ophthalmopathy.

Source: peripheral blood mononuclear cells (PBMCs), taken at new diagnosis, from a patient treated with antithyroid drugs. These receptors all come from a man aged 30 to 39 with Graves disease.

At least ten counts were recorded for this clonotype. The chain is built from TRBV15 and TRBJ1-2; weak D call: TRBD1 (5 bases). Germline V CDR1 and CDR2: LNHNV, YYDKDF (reference sequence). The germline V and J ends were trimmed by 0 bases and 8 bases, with 16 bases remaining between them. This CDR3 is 15 amino acids long. DNA of the CDR3: TGTGCCACCAGCAGAGAGCAGGGCGACCGGGGCGGCTACACCTTC. The encoded protein is CATSREQGDRGGYTF.

The sample holds many counts of this clonotype. This sequence joins TRBV19 and TRBJ2-1; 7 nucleotides agree with TRBD2. The CDR3 is 16 residues long. Trimming removed 5 bases from V and 1 base from J; junction bases left unmatched: 8. The germline CDR1 and CDR2 sequences are LNHDA and SQIVND (reference sequence). CDR3 in DNA: TGTGCCAGTAGTCCCCGGGGCGGGAGATCCTACAATGAGCAGTTCTTC. Amino acid sequence: CASSPRGGRSYNEQFF.

This clonotype occurred many times. The chain recombines TRBV4-1 with TRBJ2-7, with D uncertain. Germline assignment: CDR1 MGHRA and CDR2 YSYEKL. Deletions cut 0 bases from V and 3 bases from J, with 3 bases between. There are 12 residues in the CDR3. The CDR3 region has the DNA TGCGCCAGCAGCCAAGATCGCTACGAGCAGTACTTC. It codes for CASSQDRYEQYF.

This clonotype showed up just a few times. CDR3 residues: CASSYNPGPAYEQYF. CDR3 nucleotides: TGTGCCAGCAGTTATAATCCGGGACCCGCCTACGAGCAGTACTTC. This chain links TRBV6-4 with TRBJ2-7; D may be TRBD1 or TRBD2 (5 bases each). Germline CDR1 MRHNA, CDR2 SNTAGT. The CDR3 extends over 15 amino acids. Deletions cut 5 bases from V and 2 bases from J, with 16 bases between.

Concerning this clonotype: The missing conserved phenylalanine or tryptophan at the end of this CDR3 makes a read error likely. The rearrangement joins TRBV20-1 to TRBJ2-7, with 11 positions matching TRBD1. Germline CDR1 DFQATT, CDR2 SNEGSKA (reference sequence). The CDR3 is made up of 12 amino acids. CDR3 residues: CTGGQGAYEQYL. The CDR3 bases are TGCACCGGGGGACAGGGGGCCTACGAGCAGTACCTC.

Concerning this clonotype itself: Being one base from a much bigger clone, this may be a read error. V and J are TRBV7-9 and TRBJ2-1; TRBD2 might be the D (6 bases). V lost 1 base to trimming and J lost 0 bases, with 13 bases between them. Germline V gene sequence: CDR1 SEHNR, CDR2 FQNEAQ (reference sequence). The CDR3 covers 17 residues. CDR3 in DNA: TGTGCCAGCAGCTTAGGGAGTAGCGGCCGCTCCTACAATGAGCAGTTCTTC. Translating it yields CASSLGSSGRSYNEQFF.

This clonotype was counted many times. The CDR3 region is CASSLSGDTYTEAFF. The DNA for the CDR3 is TGTGCCAGCAGCCTATCCGGGGACACCTACACTGAAGCTTTCTTT. This chain links TRBV7-3 with TRBJ1-1; D is perhaps TRBD1 (6 bases). CDR1 and CDR2 from the germline V gene are SGHTA and FQGTGA. V was cut by 5 bases and J by 3 bases, with 16 bases left in between. The CDR3 contains 15 residues. Filled out from reference TRBV7-3 and TRBJ1-1, the complete variable domain reads GAGVSQTPSNKVTEKGKYVELRCDPISGHTALYWYRQSLGQGPEFLIYFQGTGAADDSGLPNDRFFAVRPEGSVSTLKIQRTERGDSAVYLCASSLSGDTYTEAFFGQGTRLTVV.

This clonotype was seen only a few times. This chain links TRBV27 with TRBJ2-1; 15 bases line up with TRBD2. Germline V lookup: CDR1 MNHEY, CDR2 SMNVEV (reference sequence). Trimming removed 6 bases from V and 0 bases from J; junction bases left unmatched: 3. The CDR3 consists of 17 residues. This CDR3 reads CASSGLAGGGSYNEQFF. CDR3 in DNA: TGTGCCAGCAGCGGACTAGCGGGAGGGGGCTCCTACAATGAGCAGTTCTTC.

This clonotype appeared many times. CDR3 residues: CATMGDSSEQYF. CDR3 DNA: TGTGCCACCATGGGGGATTCAAGCGAGCAGTACTTC. This rearrangement joins TRBV24-1 to TRBJ2-7; TRBD1 or TRBD2 may be the D gene (5 bases each). Germline V gene data show CDR1 as KGHDR and CDR2 as SFDVKD. This CDR3 spans 12 amino acids. V was cut by 8 bases and J by 6 bases, with 13 bases left in between.

The chain joins TRBV18 to TRBJ2-7, with D unresolved. Deletions cut 0 bases from V and 3 bases from J, with 9 bases between. CDR3 length equals 14 residues. Looked up from germline, CDR1 is KGHSH and CDR2 is LQKENI. This chain's CDR3 is CASSPPKPSYEQYF. The DNA of the CDR3 is TGTGCCAGCTCACCACCGAAGCCGAGCTACGAGCAGTACTTC.

The table lists this clonotype with many counts. The chain links TRBV11-2 to TRBJ2-7; a possible D gene is TRBD2 (6 bases). This CDR3 is built from 13 residues. Trimming removed 3 bases from V and 2 bases from J, with 8 bases in between. Germline values: CDR1 SGHAT, CDR2 FQNNGV. This CDR3 reads CASSFTSTYEQYF. The CDR3 region has the DNA TGTGCCAGCAGCTTCACTAGCACCTACGAGCAGTACTTC. The full variable domain, completed using reference TRBV11-2 and TRBJ2-7, is EAGVAQSPRYKIIEKRQSVAFWCNPISGHATLYWYQQILGQGPKLLIQFQNNGVVDDSQLPKDRFSAERLKGVDSTLKIQPAKLEDSAVYLCASSFTSTYEQYFGPGTRLTVT.

About this clonotype: This may arise from a read error, as a much more abundant clone is one base away. The conserved phenylalanine or tryptophan normally closing the CDR3 is absent here, so this likely arose from a read error. This sequence joins TRBV12-5 and TRBJ2-3; a weak D match, TRBD1 (6 bases). V lost 7 bases and J 7 bases, leaving 15 bases between the germline ends. Per the germline V gene, CDR1 is LGHNT and CDR2 is FRNRAP. CDR3 size: 13 residues. CDR3 in DNA: TGTGCTAGTGATCCACAGGGCTGGAATACGCAGTATTCT. This gives the protein CASDPQGWNTQYS.

This clonotype was picked up many times. The chain employs TRBV11-2 and TRBJ2-1, with D unclear. CDR1 is SGHAT and CDR2 is FQNNGV in the germline V gene. Between the trimmed V and J ends, which lost 6 bases and 4 bases, there was a span of 22 bases. The CDR3 runs 17 residues. CDR3 DNA sequence: TGTGCCAGCAGTTTCCGAAGACGGATAACTAAATACAATGAGCAGTTCTTC. This gives the protein CASSFRRRITKYNEQFF. The variable domain in full, completed from reference TRBV11-2 and TRBJ2-1, reads EAGVAQSPRYKIIEKRQSVAFWCNPISGHATLYWYQQILGQGPKLLIQFQNNGVVDDSQLPKDRFSAERLKGVDSTLKIQPAKLEDSAVYLCASSFRRRITKYNEQFFGPGTRLTVL.

This clonotype came up many times. The chain is built from TRBV12-5 and TRBJ1-6; D not certain. The germline gives CDR1 LGHNT, CDR2 FRNRAP. CDR3 length: 12 residues. V was pared by 0 bases and J by 10 bases, with 4 bases between. The CDR3 reads CASGLVPSPLHF. The CDR3 DNA follows: TGTGCTAGTGGTTTGGTACCCTCACCCCTCCACTTT. The full variable domain, completed using reference TRBV12-5 and TRBJ1-6, is DARVTQTPRHKVTEMGQEVTMRCQPILGHNTVFWYRQTMMQGLELLAYFRNRAPLDDSGMPKDRFSAEMPDATLATLKIQPSEPRDSAVYFCASGLVPSPLHFGNGTRLTVT.

This clonotype was found many times. The chain links TRBV20-1 to TRBJ2-7, with D unclear. Trimming stripped 6 bases from V and 2 bases from J, with 20 bases between. Germline CDR1 reads DFQATT; CDR2 reads SNEGSKA (reference sequence). The CDR3 sequence is 15 residues long. The CDR3 sequence is CSASPVVDPTYEQYF. The CDR3 DNA follows: TGCAGTGCCTCCCCGGTTGTCGACCCAACCTACGAGCAGTACTTC.

This clonotype occurred many times. The chain has TRBV10-3 and TRBJ2-7, with 9 bases fitting TRBD1. This CDR3 comprises 13 residues. V lost 4 bases to trimming and J lost 3 bases; unmatched junction nucleotides: 1. Per the germline V gene, CDR1 is ENHRY and CDR2 is SYGVKD. The CDR3 reads CAISGTGVYEQYF. The DNA for the CDR3 is TGTGCCATCAGTGGGACAGGGGTCTACGAGCAGTACTTC.